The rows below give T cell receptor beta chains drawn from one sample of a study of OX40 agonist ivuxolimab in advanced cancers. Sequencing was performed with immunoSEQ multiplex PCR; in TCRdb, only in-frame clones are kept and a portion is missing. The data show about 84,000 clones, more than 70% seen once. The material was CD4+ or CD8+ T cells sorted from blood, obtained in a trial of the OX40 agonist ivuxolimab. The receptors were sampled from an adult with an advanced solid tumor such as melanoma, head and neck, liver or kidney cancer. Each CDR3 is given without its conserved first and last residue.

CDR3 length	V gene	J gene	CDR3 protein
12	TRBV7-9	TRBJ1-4	ASSTTGGREKLF
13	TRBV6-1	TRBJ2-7	ASSVTARVVNEQY
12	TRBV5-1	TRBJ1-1	ASSLTGGFTEAF
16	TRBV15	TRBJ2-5	ATSIWGFGLWDQETQY
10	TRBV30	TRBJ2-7	AWSAGGYEQY
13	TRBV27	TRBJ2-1	ASSLSRDRGNEQF
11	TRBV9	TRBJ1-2	ASSLRTGEGYT
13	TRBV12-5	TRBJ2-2	ASGLGTPNTGELF
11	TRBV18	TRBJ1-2	ASSPFRGSGYT
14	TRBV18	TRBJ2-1	ASSPTLRTNNNEQF
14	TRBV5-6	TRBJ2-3	ASSLGGSGRSDTQY
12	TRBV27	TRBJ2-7	ASSFRSSGNEQY
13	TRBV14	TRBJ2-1	ASSQRSGRHNEQF
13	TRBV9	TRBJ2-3	ASSPRTSGSDTQY
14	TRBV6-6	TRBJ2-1	ASSLDRAGMDVEQF
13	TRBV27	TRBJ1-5	ASSLNLKLNQPQH
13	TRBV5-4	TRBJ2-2	ASSLLAGNTGELF
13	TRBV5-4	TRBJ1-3	ASSREDRTGNTIY
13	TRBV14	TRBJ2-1	ASSQIAGGYNEQF
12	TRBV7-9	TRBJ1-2	ASSSSGRNYGYT
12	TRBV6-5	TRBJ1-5	ASSSIGTYQPQH
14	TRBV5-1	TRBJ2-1	ASSLKGGGQYNEQF
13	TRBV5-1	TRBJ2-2	ASGTADTNTGELF
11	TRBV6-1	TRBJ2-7	ASSRTGAYEQY
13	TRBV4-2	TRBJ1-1	ASSQDLRGGTEAF
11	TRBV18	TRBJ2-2	ASARDTVGELF
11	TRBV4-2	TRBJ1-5	ASSQSVSQPQH
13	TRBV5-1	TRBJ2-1	ASSLSGTTYNEQF
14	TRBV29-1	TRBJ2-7	SVWVSGRAMTYEQY
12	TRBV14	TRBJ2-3	ASSQMRGVDTQY
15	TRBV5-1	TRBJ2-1	ASSLAVGADTYNEQF
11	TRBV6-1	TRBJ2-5	ASSEVRGETQY
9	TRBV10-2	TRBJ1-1	ASTGGQRAF
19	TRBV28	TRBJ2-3	ASTSWTGRAAGQSSTDTQY
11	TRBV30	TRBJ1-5	AWSAGSNQPQH
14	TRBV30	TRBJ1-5	AWSVLGARGNQPQH
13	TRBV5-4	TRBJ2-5	ASSPVGLAEETQY
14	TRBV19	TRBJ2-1	ASSIGGRQVSNEQF
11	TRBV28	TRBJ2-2	ASTPLGTGELF
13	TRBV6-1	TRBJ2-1	ASSGLAGAYNEQF
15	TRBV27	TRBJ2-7	ASSLSTGNPLSYEQY